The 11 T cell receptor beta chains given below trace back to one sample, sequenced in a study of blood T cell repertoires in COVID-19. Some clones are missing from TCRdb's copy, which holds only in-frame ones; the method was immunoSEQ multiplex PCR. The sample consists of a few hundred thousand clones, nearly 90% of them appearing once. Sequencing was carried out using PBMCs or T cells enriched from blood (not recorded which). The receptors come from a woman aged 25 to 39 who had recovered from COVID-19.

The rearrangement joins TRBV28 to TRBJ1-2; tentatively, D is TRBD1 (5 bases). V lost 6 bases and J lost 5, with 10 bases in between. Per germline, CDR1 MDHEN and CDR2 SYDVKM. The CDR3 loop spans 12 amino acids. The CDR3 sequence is CASRVGGYGYTF. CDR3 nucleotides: TGTGCCAGCAGGGTCGGGGGTTATGGCTACACCTTC.

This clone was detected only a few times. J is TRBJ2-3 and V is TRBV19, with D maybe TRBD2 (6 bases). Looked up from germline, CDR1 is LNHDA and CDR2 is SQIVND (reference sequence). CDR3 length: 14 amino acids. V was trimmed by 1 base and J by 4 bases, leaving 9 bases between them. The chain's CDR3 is CASSIVAGPDTQYF. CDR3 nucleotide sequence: TGTGCCAGTAGTATAGTGGCGGGACCAGATACGCAGTATTTT.

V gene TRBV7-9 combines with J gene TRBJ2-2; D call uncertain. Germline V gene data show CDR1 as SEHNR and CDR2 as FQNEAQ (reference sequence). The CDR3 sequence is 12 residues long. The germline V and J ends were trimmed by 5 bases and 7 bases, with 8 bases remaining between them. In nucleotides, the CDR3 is TGTGCCAGCAGCCGAGAGGTCGGGGAGCTGTTTTTT. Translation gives CASSREVGELFF. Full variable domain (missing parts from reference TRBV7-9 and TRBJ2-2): DTGVSQNPRHKITKRGQNVTFRCDPISEHNRLYWYRQTLGQGPEFLTYFQNEAQLEKSRLLSDRFSAERPKGSFSTLEIQRTEQGDSAMYLCASSREVGELFFGEGSRLTVL.

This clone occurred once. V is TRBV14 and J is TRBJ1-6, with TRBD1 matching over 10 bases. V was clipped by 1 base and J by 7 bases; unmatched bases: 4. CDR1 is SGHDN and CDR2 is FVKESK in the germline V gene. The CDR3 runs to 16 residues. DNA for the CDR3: TGTGCCAGCAGCCAAGCCTGGACAGGGGGGAATTCACCCCTCCACTTT. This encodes CASSQAWTGGNSPLHF.

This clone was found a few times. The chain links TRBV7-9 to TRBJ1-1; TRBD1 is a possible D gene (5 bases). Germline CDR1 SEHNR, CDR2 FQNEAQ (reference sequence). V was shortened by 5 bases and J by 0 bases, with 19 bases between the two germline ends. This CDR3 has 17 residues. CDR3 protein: CASSAGPTSTMNTEAFF. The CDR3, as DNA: TGTGCCAGCAGCGCAGGGCCTACATCCACAATGAACACTGAAGCTTTCTTT.

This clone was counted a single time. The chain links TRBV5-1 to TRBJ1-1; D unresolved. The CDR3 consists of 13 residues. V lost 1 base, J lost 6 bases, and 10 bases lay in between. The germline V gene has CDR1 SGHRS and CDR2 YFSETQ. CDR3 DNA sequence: TGCGCCAGCAGCTTGCGGGATACCGCTGAAGCTTTCTTT. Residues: CASSLRDTAEAFF. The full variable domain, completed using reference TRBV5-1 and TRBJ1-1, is KAGVTQTPRYLIKTRGQQVTLSCSPISGHRSVSWYQQTPGQGLQFLFEYFSETQRNKGNFPGRFSGRQFSNSRSEMNVSTLELGDSALYLCASSLRDTAEAFFGQGTRLTVV.

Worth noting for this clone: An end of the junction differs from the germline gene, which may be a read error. The DNA of the CDR3 is TGCAGTGCCGGGACTAGCGGGGGGCCAAACTTC. This translates into CSAGTSGGPNF. V gene TRBV20-1 combines with J gene TRBJ2-7; 15 nucleotides align to TRBD2. This CDR3 region has 11 residues. Germline V CDR1 and CDR2: DFQATT, SNEGSKA (reference sequence).

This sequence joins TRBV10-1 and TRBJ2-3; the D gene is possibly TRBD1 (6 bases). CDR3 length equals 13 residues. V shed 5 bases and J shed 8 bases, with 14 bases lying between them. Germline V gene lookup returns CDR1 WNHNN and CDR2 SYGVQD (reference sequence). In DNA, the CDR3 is TGCGCCAGCAGTCAGGGGATGTTGGGTACGCAGTATTTT. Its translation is CASSQGMLGTQYF.

The CDR3, as DNA: TGTGCCAGCAGTTTATGGGGGCGAGGCAATCAGCCCCAGCATTTT. It encodes CASSLWGRGNQPQHF. The V gene is TRBV28, the J gene TRBJ1-5, with D perhaps TRBD1 (5 bases). This CDR3 has 15 amino acids. The V gene's germline CDR1 is MDHEN and CDR2 SYDVKM. Trimming shortened V by 0 bases and J by 2 bases, and 8 bases separated the two germline ends.

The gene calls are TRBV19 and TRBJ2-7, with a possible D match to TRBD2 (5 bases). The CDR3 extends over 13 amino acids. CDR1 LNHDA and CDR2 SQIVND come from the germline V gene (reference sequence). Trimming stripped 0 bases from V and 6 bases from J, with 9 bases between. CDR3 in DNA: TGTGCCAGTAGTATAGATGGAGGAACCGAGCAGTACTTC. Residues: CASSIDGGTEQYF.

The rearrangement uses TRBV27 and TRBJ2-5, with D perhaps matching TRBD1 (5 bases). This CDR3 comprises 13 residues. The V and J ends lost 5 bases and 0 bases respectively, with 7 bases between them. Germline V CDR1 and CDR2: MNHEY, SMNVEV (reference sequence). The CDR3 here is CASSETDQETQYF. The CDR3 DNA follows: TGTGCCAGCAGTGAGACAGACCAAGAGACCCAGTACTTC.